The 24 T cell receptor beta chains below all came from one sample that was sequenced in a study of PD-L1 blockade in urothelial cancer. The protocol was immunoSEQ multiplex PCR, while the TCRdb copy is restricted to in-frame clones and leaves out a portion. In the table there are 45,000 to 60,000 clones, approximately 90% of which are singletons. Time point denoted: peripheral blood 6 weeks after treatment start. The sequenced sample was PBMCs, obtained around atezolizumab (anti-PD-L1) treatment. The receptor source for this set is a man in his fifties or sixties with urothelial cancer.

This clone turned up a few times. V gene TRBV19 combines with J gene TRBJ1-3; D is unclear. Germline CDR1 LNHDA, CDR2 SQIVND (reference sequence). The CDR3 contains 17 residues. Trimming shortened V by 6 bases and J by 0 bases, and 18 bases separated the two germline ends. This CDR3 reads CASSVDHSLTSGNTIYF. DNA for the CDR3: TGTGCCAGTAGCGTCGACCACAGCTTGACCTCTGGAAACACCATATATTTT.

The V call is TRBV5-1, the J call TRBJ2-3, with a weak D call TRBD2 (5 bases). Germline CDR1 reads SGHRS; CDR2 reads YFSETQ. With 7 bases removed from V and 0 bases from J, the gap between germline ends came to 12 bases. The CDR3 consists of 14 residues. CDR3 sequence reads: CASSRAVSTDTQYF. In DNA, the CDR3 is TGCGCCAGCTCACGAGCGGTTAGCACAGATACGCAGTATTTT.

The gene calls are TRBV6-5 and TRBJ1-3, with TRBD1 matching over 9 bases. The length of the CDR3 is 16 residues. Trimming took 2 bases from V and 4 from J; bases not matched to a gene: 6. Germline CDR1 reads MNHEY; CDR2 reads SVGAGI. CDR3 amino acids: CASSYNGQGTGNTIYF. The CDR3 bases are TGTGCCAGCAGTTACAACGGACAGGGGACGGGAAACACCATATATTTT.

The chain combines TRBV2 with TRBJ1-2; tentative D call: TRBD1 (6 bases). V shed 8 bases and J shed 8 bases, with 18 bases lying between them. In germline, CDR1 is SNHLY, CDR2 FYNNEI. CDR3 size: 13 residues. The CDR3 bases are TGTGCCAGCTACGGTTGGGGGCAAGGGGGCTACACCTTC. It yields the protein CASYGWGQGGYTF.

The rearrangement links TRBV7-2 to TRBJ1-2, with D tentatively TRBD1 (6 bases). This CDR3 comprises 14 residues. Trimming left V 1 base short and J 5 bases short, with 11 bases between. Germline CDR1 reads SGHTA; CDR2 reads FQGNSA. This CDR3 is CASSLEDRPYGYTF. The CDR3, as DNA: TGTGCCAGCAGCTTAGAAGACAGGCCTTATGGCTACACCTTC.

The chain recombines TRBV2 with TRBJ2-7; 7 nucleotides align to TRBD2. Germline-derived CDR1 and CDR2 are SNHLY and FYNNEI. Unmatched junction bases numbered 5, after V lost 6 bases and J lost 3 bases. The CDR3 covers 13 residues. CDR3 nucleotides: TGTGCCAGCAGAGCGGGAATCGACTACGAGCAGTACTTC. Protein sequence: CASRAGIDYEQYF.

The chain couples TRBV13 to TRBJ2-7; D possibly corresponds to TRBD2 (7 bases). The CDR3 consists of 14 residues. V lost 3 bases to trimming and J lost 0 bases, with 9 bases between them. In germline, CDR1 is PRHDT, CDR2 FYEKMQ (reference sequence). The CDR3 coding sequence is TGTGCCAGCAGCTTCGGGGGGCACTCCTACGAGCAGTACTTC. The encoded protein is CASSFGGHSYEQYF.

With regard to this clone: The same CDR3 is also encoded by other DNA sequences in this sample. The chain employs TRBV5-1 and TRBJ1-4, with D uncertain. The germline gives CDR1 SGHRS, CDR2 YFSETQ. The CDR3 spans 14 residues. V lost 1 base, J lost 5 bases, and 9 bases lay in between. CDR3 in amino acids: CASSLREENEKLFF. In DNA form, the CDR3 reads TGCGCCAGCAGCTTGCGGGAGGAAAATGAAAAACTGTTTTTT.

The rearrangement joins TRBV5-4 to TRBJ2-1; 8 bases agree with TRBD2. CDR1 and CDR2 (germline): SGHNT, YYREEE (reference sequence). The V segment lost 9 bases and the J segment 7 bases; nucleotides outside the gene matches: 12. CDR3 size: 14 residues. The CDR3 protein is CATRIAGWNNEQFF. CDR3 nucleotide sequence: TGTGCCACCCGGATAGCGGGGTGGAATAATGAGCAGTTCTTC.

The CDR3 protein is CASSERGGLSTDTQYF. DNA of the CDR3: TGTGCCAGCAGTGAGAGAGGGGGACTAAGCACAGATACGCAGTATTTT. The gene calls are TRBV2 and TRBJ2-3, with D perhaps matching TRBD2 (7 bases). The CDR3 is 16 residues long. CDR1 is SNHLY, CDR2 FYNNEI, per germline. V lost 3 bases, J lost 0 bases, and 13 bases lay in between.

The table lists this clone with a count of one. The V call is TRBV5-4, the J call TRBJ2-7; a weak D match, TRBD1 (6 bases). The CDR3 extends over 14 amino acids. Germline loops: CDR1 SGHNT, CDR2 YYREEE (reference sequence). With 3 bases removed from V and 0 bases from J, the gap between germline ends came to 10 bases. This chain's CDR3 is CASSYRDNSYEQYF. The CDR3 DNA follows: TGTGCCAGCAGCTACCGGGACAACTCCTACGAGCAGTACTTC.

The CDR3 protein is CASVQGNGNYGYTF. As DNA, the CDR3 is TGTGCCAGCGTACAGGGAAACGGGAACTATGGCTACACCTTC. The chain carries TRBV28 and TRBJ1-2; possibly TRBD1 for D (6 bases). Germline CDR1 reads MDHEN; CDR2 reads SYDVKM. This CDR3 spans 14 amino acids. The V and J ends lost 8 bases and 2 bases respectively, with 15 bases between them.

The V gene is TRBV19, the J gene TRBJ2-5; maybe TRBD1 (5 bases). Trimming cost V 5 bases and J 1 base, with 14 bases left between them. The length of the CDR3 is 15 residues. Germline CDR1 reads LNHDA; CDR2 reads SQIVND (reference sequence). The DNA for the CDR3 is TGTGCCAGTAGTCCCATCAGGGCGCTCCAAGAGACCCAGTACTTC. Amino acids: CASSPIRALQETQYF.

The genes are TRBV5-1 and TRBJ2-7; TRBD2 might be the D (5 bases). Between the trimmed V and J ends, which lost 3 bases and 1 base, there was a span of 11 bases. The germline V gene encodes CDR1 SGHRS and CDR2 YFSETQ. The CDR3 loop spans 14 amino acids. The CDR3 DNA sequence: TGCGCCAGCAGCTCCCTAGCTATTTCCTACGAGCAGTACTTC. Amino acids: CASSSLAISYEQYF.

The rearrangement joins TRBV6-5 to TRBJ2-1; TRBD2 matches at 9 bases. After removal of 6 bases from V and 4 bases from J, the junction contained 7 bases not matched to a gene. The length of the CDR3 is 15 residues. Per the germline V gene, CDR1 is MNHEY and CDR2 is SVGAGI. CDR3 amino acids: CASSQTSGLYNEQFF. CDR3 sequence (DNA): TGTGCCAGCAGCCAAACTAGCGGGCTATACAATGAGCAGTTCTTC.

The V and J genes are TRBV27 and TRBJ2-3, with 7 bases aligning to TRBD1. V shed 4 bases, J shed 2 bases, and the junction held 9 bases outside the gene matches. CDR3 length equals 16 residues. Germline V gene data show CDR1 as MNHEY and CDR2 as SMNVEV (reference sequence). The CDR3 loop reads CASSSRWDSLTDTQYF. The CDR3 nucleotides read TGTGCCAGCAGTTCACGCTGGGACAGCCTCACAGATACGCAGTATTTT.

The chain's CDR3 is CASSLAGLSGTGELFF. The CDR3 DNA follows: TGTGCCAGCAGCTTAGCGGGACTGTCGGGCACCGGGGAGCTGTTTTTT. The chain combines TRBV7-8 with TRBJ2-2; D perhaps matches TRBD2 (6 bases). The CDR3 length is 16 residues. Trimming removed 0 bases at V and 4 bases at J, with 12 bases between. Germline values: CDR1 SGHVS, CDR2 FQNEAQ.

The CDR3 reads CASSIFPASGQGADEQFF. CDR3 nucleotide sequence: TGTGCCAGTAGTATTTTCCCCGCGTCGGGACAGGGGGCTGATGAGCAGTTCTTC. This chain uses TRBV19 with TRBJ2-1; 12 nucleotides agree with TRBD1. This CDR3 has 18 amino acids. The V segment lost 3 bases and the J segment 8 bases; nucleotides outside the gene matches: 14. Germline V CDR1 and CDR2: LNHDA, SQIVND (reference sequence).

The rearrangement joins TRBV5-6 to TRBJ2-7; no clear D gene. From germline, CDR1 is SGHDT and CDR2 YYEEEE. Trimming pared 4 bases from V and 0 bases from J, leaving 14 bases between. The CDR3 consists of 15 residues. The CDR3 DNA sequence: TGTGCCAGCAGCCTACGATTTCTTAGCTCCTACGAGCAGTACTTC. Translation: CASSLRFLSSYEQYF.

CDR3 region: CASSLSGRTSGGTDTQYF. Here the CDR3 DNA reads TGTGCCAGCAGTTTAAGTGGGAGGACTAGCGGGGGCACAGATACGCAGTATTTT. This sequence joins TRBV28 and TRBJ2-3, with 12 nucleotides matching TRBD2. V trimming: 2 bases; J trimming: 1 base; junction bases outside the gene matches: 7. Germline CDR1 reads MDHEN; CDR2 reads SYDVKM. The CDR3 is 18 residues long.

The V call is TRBV19, the J call TRBJ1-5; D remains unclear. Between the trimmed V and J ends, which lost 0 bases and 7 bases, there was a span of 13 bases. The germline V gene encodes CDR1 LNHDA and CDR2 SQIVND (reference sequence). The CDR3 spans 15 residues. In nucleotides, the CDR3 is TGTGCCAGTAGTATAGACGGCCCCTCGGGACAGCCCCAGCATTTT. Amino acids: CASSIDGPSGQPQHF.

The chain employs TRBV12-5 and TRBJ1-1; maybe TRBD1 (5 bases). Trimming took off 0 bases at V and 7 bases at J, with 15 bases between the two ends. The CDR3 loop spans 15 amino acids. Per germline, CDR1 LGHNT and CDR2 FRNRAP. The CDR3 reads CASGLVRGDAYEAFF. The DNA of the CDR3 is TGTGCTAGTGGTTTGGTACGGGGGGACGCCTATGAAGCTTTCTTT.

This chain joins TRBV2 and TRBJ2-7; possibly TRBD1 for D (5 bases). The CDR3 runs to 12 residues. Germline lookup yields CDR1 SNHLY and CDR2 FYNNEI. Trimming took 5 bases from V and 2 from J, leaving 7 bases between them. The CDR3 sequence is CASSTQAYEQYF. The CDR3 DNA reads TGTGCCAGCAGTACACAGGCCTACGAGCAGTACTTC.

The rearrangement joins TRBV2 to TRBJ1-2; D might be TRBD1 (5 bases). The CDR3 length is 14 residues. The germline V and J ends were trimmed by 9 bases and 4 bases, with 18 bases remaining between them. Germline CDR1 reads SNHLY; CDR2 reads FYNNEI. CDR3 sequence: CARGHFGDPYGYTF. The CDR3 nucleotides read TGTGCCAGGGGGCATTTTGGAGACCCCTATGGCTACACCTTC.